The rows below give T cell receptor beta chains drawn from one sample of a study of radiotherapy plus CTLA-4 blockade in lung cancer. The assay was immunoSEQ multiplex PCR, and TCRdb's table has in-frame clones only and misses some. The sample has 35,000 to 45,000 clones; around 85% are singletons. The sequenced sample was peripheral blood, obtained from a patient treated with radiotherapy plus ipilimumab. The receptors were gathered from a human donor with non-small cell lung cancer who had stable disease on radiotherapy plus ipilimumab. CDR3s include the opening cysteine and the closing phenylalanine or tryptophan. A D gene is named only where the DNA matches it firmly.

v_call,d_call,j_call,cdr3_aa
TRBV7-3,TRBD2,TRBJ2-1,CASSLTSGRTDEQFF
TRBV5-1,.,TRBJ2-3,CASREAPSDLTDTQYF
TRBV7-2,TRBD2,TRBJ2-1,CASSLEASGRVEQFF
TRBV10-3,.,TRBJ1-4,CAISERAGLGEKLFF
TRBV5-6,.,TRBJ1-2,CASSAVFRGPNYGYTF
TRBV5-4,TRBD1,TRBJ1-2,CASSWTGNGYTF
TRBV29-1,TRBD1,TRBJ2-5,CSVGTVQETQYF
TRBV7-9,TRBD1,TRBJ2-3,CASSLLQGANTDTQYF
TRBV5-4,TRBD1,TRBJ2-1,CASSPGQGYIYNEQFF
TRBV30,.,TRBJ2-3,CAWSEGVGSSDTQYF
TRBV30,.,TRBJ2-5,CAWSLAALDWETQYF
TRBV4-1,.,TRBJ1-6,CASSQDQMVNSPLHF
TRBV11-2,.,TRBJ1-1,CASSSIFGGGWNTEAFF
TRBV7-8,TRBD1,TRBJ2-7,CASSPFDRAPHF
TRBV9,.,TRBJ2-3,CASSVAGRGTDTQYF
TRBV21-1,.,TRBJ2-2,CASSKGDRGDTGELFF
TRBV5-4,.,TRBJ2-6,CASSSPGRGANVLTF
TRBV14,.,TRBJ2-1,CASSNNRGGDYNEQFF
TRBV28,.,TRBJ2-5,CASSLYSETQYF
TRBV4-1,TRBD2,TRBJ2-1,CASSQETSGYEQFF
TRBV10-2,TRBD1,TRBJ2-5,CASKRQGPPETQYF
TRBV28,TRBD1,TRBJ2-1,CASSLRDRDNEQFF
TRBV7-5,.,TRBJ1-5,CVRSLRTGGLQPQHF
TRBV11-1,TRBD2,TRBJ2-2,CASSPGLAGVAGELFF
TRBV4-1,TRBD1,TRBJ2-2,CASSSGTEGTGELFF
TRBV14,TRBD2,TRBJ2-1,CASSPQGGEYNEQFF
TRBV13,.,TRBJ2-1,CASSFAPPGRIVDNEQFF
TRBV9,.,TRBJ1-1,CASSVGANTEAFF
TRBV10-3,.,.,CASSRVREYEQYF
TRBV7-2,.,TRBJ2-2,CASSSGIRELFF
TRBV15,TRBD1,TRBJ2-3,CATSRRQGGDTQYF
TRBV11-2,.,TRBJ1-3,CASSLGGGIISGNTIYF
TRBV9,.,TRBJ2-7,CASSVAHRPFSYEQYF
TRBV5-1,.,TRBJ2-7,CASSPRQTSGEQYF
TRBV18,.,TRBJ2-4,CASSPSPRNIQYF
TRBV5-4,.,TRBJ1-1,CASSDTNRQMGTEAFF
TRBV6-5,.,TRBJ2-7,CASSYGEAGEQYF
TRBV27,TRBD2,TRBJ2-7,CASSLGTSATYEQYF
TRBV19,.,TRBJ1-2,CASSPQQANYGYTF
TRBV23-1,TRBD1,TRBJ1-2,CASLGDRGQLNYGYTF
TRBV9,TRBD1,TRBJ2-4,CASSVGGQGRDNIQYF
TRBV28,TRBD1,TRBJ1-1,CASSRPGQGHTEAFF
TRBV28,TRBD1,TRBJ1-2,CASSYRGPRDYGYTF
TRBV19,TRBD1,TRBJ1-5,CASTKTGEIQPQHF
TRBV7-9,.,TRBJ2-1,CASSLAVRIYNEQFF
TRBV27,.,TRBJ1-5,CASSFRGSNQPQHF
TRBV28,.,TRBJ2-5,CASSKAAETQYF
TRBV7-6,TRBD1,TRBJ1-3,CASSASGTDRISSGNTIYF
TRBV2,.,TRBJ2-1,CASSEWGDGAANYNEQFF
TRBV7-2,.,TRBJ2-3,CASTLGIIGGRGRSDTQYF
TRBV27,TRBD2,TRBJ2-1,CASSLGLAAYNEQFF
TRBV5-1,.,TRBJ1-1,CASSLVALGRDGSMNTEAFF
TRBV7-8,TRBD1,TRBJ2-7,CASSLEYVGQGNNEQYF
TRBV5-1,TRBD2,TRBJ2-7,CASSTTSGGPGEQYF
TRBV7-2,.,TRBJ2-3,CASSSSTGSDTQYF
TRBV5-4,.,TRBJ2-7,CASSLVQGEQYF
TRBV4-3,.,TRBJ1-3,CASSQCSGSGNTIYF
TRBV10-3,TRBD1,TRBJ2-1,CATHGQGSYNEQFF